The present T cell receptor beta chain was sequenced within a study of T-cell reconstitution after alpha-beta-depleted transplantation in children. Unique molecular identifiers featured in how the TCRbeta library was prepared. TCRdb processed the PCR reads anew with MiXCR; each CDR3 protein has one entry. This sample has a few hundred thousand distinct CDR3 sequences, with 25% to 30% found just once. Trimming cost V 6 bases and J 10 bases; bases outside gene matches: 18. The CDR3 covers 15 residues. Germline V CDR1 and CDR2: DFQATT, SNEGSKA (reference sequence). This clonotype was observed a handful of times.

The rearrangement links TRBV20-1 to TRBJ2-1; 7 nucleotides match TRBD2. Source: PBMCs, taken before TCRalphabeta/CD19-depleted stem cell transplant. The receptor was derived from a boy under three years old with Wiskott-Aldrich syndrome, due to receive a stem cell transplant. CDR3 nucleotide sequence: TGCAGTGCAACTACTAGCGTGAGGTGGGGGGGGGAGCAGTTCTTC. This encodes CSATTSVRWGGEQFF.